This T cell receptor beta chain was found in a study of blood T cells in healthy people across ages. The V and J ends lost 1 base and 6 bases respectively, with 6 bases between them. The CDR3 contains 12 residues. In germline, CDR1 is LGHDT, CDR2 YNNKEL (reference sequence). With a J-beta primer mix and a sample-barcoded 5' primer, a second PCR ran roughly 7 to 11 cycles. TCRdb analysed the 5' RACE reads with MiXCR anew, one entry per CDR3 protein. This sample yields about 580,000 distinct CDR3 sequences, of which 47% are seen a single time; around 25% belongs to the top ten. The receptor was derived from an elderly man in good health. The sequenced sample consisted of blood. The J gene is TRBJ1-1, the V gene TRBV3-1; possibly TRBD1 for D (5 bases). CDR3 DNA: TGTGCCAGCAGCCAAGTGGGGGCTGAAGCTTTCTTT. Its translation: CASSQVGAEAFF.